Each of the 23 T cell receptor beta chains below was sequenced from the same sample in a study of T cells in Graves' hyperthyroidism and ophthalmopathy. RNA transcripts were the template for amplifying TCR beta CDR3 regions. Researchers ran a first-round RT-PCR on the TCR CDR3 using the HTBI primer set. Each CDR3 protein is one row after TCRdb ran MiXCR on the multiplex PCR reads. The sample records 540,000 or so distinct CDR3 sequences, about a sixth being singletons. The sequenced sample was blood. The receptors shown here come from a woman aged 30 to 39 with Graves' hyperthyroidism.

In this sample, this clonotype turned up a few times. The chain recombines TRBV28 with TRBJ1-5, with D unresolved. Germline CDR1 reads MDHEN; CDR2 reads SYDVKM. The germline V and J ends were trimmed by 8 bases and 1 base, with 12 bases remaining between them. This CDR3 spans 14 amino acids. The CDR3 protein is CASWSANSNQPQHF. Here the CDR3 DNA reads TGTGCCAGCTGGTCAGCGAACAGCAATCAGCCCCAGCATTTT.

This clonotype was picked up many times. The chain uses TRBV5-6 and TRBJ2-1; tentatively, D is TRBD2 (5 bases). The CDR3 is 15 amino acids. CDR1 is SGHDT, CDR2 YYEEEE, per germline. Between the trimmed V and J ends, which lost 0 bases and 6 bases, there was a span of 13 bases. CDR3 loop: CASSLVLASGNEQFF. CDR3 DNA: TGTGCCAGCAGCTTGGTCCTAGCCTCGGGCAATGAGCAGTTCTTC.

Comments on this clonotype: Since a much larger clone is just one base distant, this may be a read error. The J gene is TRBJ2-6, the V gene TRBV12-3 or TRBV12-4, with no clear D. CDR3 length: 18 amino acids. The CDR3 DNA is TGTGTCAGCACTGGACGGGCGGAGATGGGTTTTGGGGCCAACGTCCTGACTTTC. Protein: CVSTGRAEMGFGANVLTF.

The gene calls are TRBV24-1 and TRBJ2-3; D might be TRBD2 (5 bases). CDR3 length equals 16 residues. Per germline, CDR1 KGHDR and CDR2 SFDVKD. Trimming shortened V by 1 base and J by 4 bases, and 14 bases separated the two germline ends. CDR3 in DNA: TGTGCCACCAGTGATTTAGCCCGGGGTCGGCCAGATACGCAGTATTTT. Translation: CATSDLARGRPDTQYF.

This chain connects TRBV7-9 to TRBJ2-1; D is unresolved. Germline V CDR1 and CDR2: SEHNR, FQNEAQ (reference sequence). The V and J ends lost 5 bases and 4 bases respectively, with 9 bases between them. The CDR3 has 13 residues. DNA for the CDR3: TGTGCCAGCAGCCCCCAACTATACAATGAGCAGTTCTTC. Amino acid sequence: CASSPQLYNEQFF.

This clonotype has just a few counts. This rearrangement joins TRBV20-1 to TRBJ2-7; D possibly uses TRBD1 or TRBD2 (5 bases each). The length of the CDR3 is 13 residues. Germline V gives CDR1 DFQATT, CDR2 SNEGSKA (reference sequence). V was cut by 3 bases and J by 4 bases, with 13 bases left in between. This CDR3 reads CSASLGRGYEQYF. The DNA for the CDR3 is TGCAGTGCTAGTCTGGGACGAGGGTACGAGCAGTACTTC.

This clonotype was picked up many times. The CDR3 sequence: CASSIFGGETQYF. CDR3 nucleotides: TGTGCCAGTAGTATCTTCGGAGGAGAGACCCAGTACTTC. The rearrangement uses TRBV19 and TRBJ2-5, with D perhaps TRBD2 (5 bases). The V end lost 3 bases, the J end lost 4 bases, and 9 bases lay between the germline ends. CDR3 length: 13 residues. Germline CDR1 and CDR2: LNHDA and SQIVND (reference sequence).

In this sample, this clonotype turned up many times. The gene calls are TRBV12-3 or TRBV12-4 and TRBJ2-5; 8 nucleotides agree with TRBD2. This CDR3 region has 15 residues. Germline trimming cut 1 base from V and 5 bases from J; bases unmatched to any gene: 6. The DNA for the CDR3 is TGTGCCAGCAGTTTAGGAGCGGGAGTGGAGGAGACCCAGTACTTC. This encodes CASSLGAGVEETQYF.

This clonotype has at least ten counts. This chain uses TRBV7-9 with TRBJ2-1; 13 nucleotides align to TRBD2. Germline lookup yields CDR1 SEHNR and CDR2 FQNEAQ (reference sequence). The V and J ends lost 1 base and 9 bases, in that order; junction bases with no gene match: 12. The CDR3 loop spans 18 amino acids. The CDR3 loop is CASSLVGTSGGERVEQFF. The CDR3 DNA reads TGTGCCAGCAGCTTAGTCGGAACTAGCGGGGGGGAAAGGGTTGAGCAGTTCTTC.

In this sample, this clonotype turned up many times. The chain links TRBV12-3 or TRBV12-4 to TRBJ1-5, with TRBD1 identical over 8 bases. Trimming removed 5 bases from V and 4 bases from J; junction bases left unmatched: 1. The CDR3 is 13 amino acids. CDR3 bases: TGTGCCAGCAGTCGACAGGGGAATCAGCCCCAGCATTTT. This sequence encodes CASSRQGNQPQHF.

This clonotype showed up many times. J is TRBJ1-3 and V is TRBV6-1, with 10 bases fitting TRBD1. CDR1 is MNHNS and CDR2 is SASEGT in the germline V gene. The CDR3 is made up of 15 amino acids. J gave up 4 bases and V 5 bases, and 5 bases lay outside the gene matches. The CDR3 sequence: CASSSGQGVGNTIYF. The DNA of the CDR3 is TGTGCCAGCAGTTCCGGACAGGGGGTCGGAAACACCATATATTTT.

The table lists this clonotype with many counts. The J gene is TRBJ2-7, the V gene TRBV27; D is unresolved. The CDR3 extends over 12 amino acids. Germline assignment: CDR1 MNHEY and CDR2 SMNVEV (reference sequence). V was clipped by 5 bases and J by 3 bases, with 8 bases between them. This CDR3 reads CASSPDLYEQYF. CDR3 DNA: TGTGCCAGCAGTCCTGACCTCTACGAGCAGTACTTC.

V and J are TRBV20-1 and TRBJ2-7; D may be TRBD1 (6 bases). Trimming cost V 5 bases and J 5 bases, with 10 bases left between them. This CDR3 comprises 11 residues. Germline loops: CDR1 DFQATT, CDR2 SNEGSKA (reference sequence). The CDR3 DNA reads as TGCAGTGCTGTGGACAGCAACGAGCAGTACTTC. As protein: CSAVDSNEQYF.

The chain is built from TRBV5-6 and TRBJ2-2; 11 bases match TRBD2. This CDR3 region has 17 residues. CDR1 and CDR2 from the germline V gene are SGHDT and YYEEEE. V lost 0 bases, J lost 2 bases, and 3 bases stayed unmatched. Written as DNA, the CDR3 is TGTGCCAGCAGCTTGGTACTAGCGGGAGATAACACCGGGGAGCTGTTTTTT. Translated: CASSLVLAGDNTGELFF.

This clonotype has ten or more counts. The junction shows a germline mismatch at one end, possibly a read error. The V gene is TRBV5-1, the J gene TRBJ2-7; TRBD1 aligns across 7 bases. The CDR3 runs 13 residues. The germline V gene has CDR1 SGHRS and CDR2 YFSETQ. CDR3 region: CASSPGQTYEQYF. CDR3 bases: TGTGCCAGCAGCCCGGGACAGACCTACGAGCAGTACTTC.

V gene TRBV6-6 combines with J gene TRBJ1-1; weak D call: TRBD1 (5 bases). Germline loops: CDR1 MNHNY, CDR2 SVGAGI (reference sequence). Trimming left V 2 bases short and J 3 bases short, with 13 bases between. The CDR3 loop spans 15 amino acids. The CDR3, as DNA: TGTGCCAGCAGTTACGGCGGGGGAGGGGACACTGAAGCTTTCTTT. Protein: CASSYGGGGDTEAFF.

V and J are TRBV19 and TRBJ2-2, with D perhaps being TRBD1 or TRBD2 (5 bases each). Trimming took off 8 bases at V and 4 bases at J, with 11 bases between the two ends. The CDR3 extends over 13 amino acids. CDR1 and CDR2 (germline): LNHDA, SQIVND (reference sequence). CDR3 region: CASLRDGTGELFF. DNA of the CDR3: TGTGCCAGTCTACGGGACGGCACCGGGGAGCTGTTTTTT.

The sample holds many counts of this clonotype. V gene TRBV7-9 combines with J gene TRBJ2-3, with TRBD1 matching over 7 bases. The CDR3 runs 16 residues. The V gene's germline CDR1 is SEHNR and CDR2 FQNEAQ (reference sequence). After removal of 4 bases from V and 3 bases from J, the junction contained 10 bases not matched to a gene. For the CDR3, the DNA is TGTGCCAGCAGCTCGCCCCAGGGGGTAGGAACAGATACGCAGTATTTT. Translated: CASSSPQGVGTDTQYF.

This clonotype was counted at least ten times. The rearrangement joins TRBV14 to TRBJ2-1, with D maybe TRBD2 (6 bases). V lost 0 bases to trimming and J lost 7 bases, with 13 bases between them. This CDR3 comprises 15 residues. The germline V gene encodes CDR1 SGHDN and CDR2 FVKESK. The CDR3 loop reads CASSQDRLALNEQFF. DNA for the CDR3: TGTGCCAGCAGCCAAGATCGGCTAGCGCTTAATGAGCAGTTCTTC.

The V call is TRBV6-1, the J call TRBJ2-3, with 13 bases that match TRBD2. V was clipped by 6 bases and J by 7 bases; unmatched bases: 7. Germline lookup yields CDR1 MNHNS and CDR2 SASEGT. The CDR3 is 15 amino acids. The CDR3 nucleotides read TGTGCCAGCAGGGCCGGACTAGCGGGAGCGCATACGCAGTATTTT. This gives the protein CASRAGLAGAHTQYF.

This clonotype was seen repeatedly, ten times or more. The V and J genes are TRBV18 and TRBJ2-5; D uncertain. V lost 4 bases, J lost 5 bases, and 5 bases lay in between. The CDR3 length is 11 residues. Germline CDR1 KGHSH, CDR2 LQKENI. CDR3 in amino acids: CASSRDETQYF. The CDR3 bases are TGTGCCAGCTCACGAGACGAGACCCAGTACTTC.

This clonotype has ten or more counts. CDR3 nucleotides: TGTGCCAGCAGCCCCCTGACTAGCGCAGCAGATACGCAGTATTTT. Protein: CASSPLTSAADTQYF. The chain has TRBV11-2 and TRBJ2-3, with 8 bases aligning to TRBD2. The CDR3 is made up of 15 amino acids. Germline assignment: CDR1 SGHAT and CDR2 FQNNGV. V gave up 5 bases and J gave up 4 bases; unmatched junction bases: 8.

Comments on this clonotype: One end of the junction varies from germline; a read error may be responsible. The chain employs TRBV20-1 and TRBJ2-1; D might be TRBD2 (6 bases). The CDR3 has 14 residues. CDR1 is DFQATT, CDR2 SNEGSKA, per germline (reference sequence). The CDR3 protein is CGAEPGVAHNEQSF. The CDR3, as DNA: TGCGGTGCTGAACCGGGGGTCGCACACAATGAGCAGTCCTTC.